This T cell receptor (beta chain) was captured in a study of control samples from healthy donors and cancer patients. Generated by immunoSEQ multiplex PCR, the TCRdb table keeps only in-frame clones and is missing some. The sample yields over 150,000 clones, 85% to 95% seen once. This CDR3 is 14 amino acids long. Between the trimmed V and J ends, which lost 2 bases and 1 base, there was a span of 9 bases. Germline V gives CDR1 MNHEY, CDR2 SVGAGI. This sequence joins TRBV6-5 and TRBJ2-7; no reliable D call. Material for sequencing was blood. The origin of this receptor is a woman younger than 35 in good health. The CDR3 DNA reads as TGTGCCAGCAGTTACCGGTGGGGATCCTACGAGCAGTACTTC. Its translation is CASSYRWGSYEQYF.